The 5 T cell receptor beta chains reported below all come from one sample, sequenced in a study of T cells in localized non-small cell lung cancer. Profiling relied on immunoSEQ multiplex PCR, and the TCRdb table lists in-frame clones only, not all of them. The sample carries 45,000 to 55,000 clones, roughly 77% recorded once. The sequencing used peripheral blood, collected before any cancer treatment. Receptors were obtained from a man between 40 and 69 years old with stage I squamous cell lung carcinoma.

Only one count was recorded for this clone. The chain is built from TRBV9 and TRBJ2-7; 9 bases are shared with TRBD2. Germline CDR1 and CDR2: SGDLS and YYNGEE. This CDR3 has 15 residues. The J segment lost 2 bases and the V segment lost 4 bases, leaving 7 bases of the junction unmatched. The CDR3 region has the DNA TGTGCCAGCAGCTCGAGGGGGACTAGCACCTACGAGCAGTACTTC. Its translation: CASSSRGTSTYEQYF.

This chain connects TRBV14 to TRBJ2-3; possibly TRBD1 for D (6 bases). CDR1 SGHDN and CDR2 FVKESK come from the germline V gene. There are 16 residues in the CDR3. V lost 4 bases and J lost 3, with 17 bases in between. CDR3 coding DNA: TGTGCCAGCAGCCCACAACAGGGACGGAGGACAGATACGCAGTATTTT. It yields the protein CASSPQQGRRTDTQYF.

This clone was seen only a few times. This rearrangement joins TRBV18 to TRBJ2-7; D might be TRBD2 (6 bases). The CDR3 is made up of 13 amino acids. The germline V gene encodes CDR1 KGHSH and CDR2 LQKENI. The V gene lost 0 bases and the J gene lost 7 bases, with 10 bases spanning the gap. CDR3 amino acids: CASSPPGGGEQYF. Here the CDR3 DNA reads TGTGCCAGCTCACCACCGGGGGGTGGGGAGCAGTACTTC.

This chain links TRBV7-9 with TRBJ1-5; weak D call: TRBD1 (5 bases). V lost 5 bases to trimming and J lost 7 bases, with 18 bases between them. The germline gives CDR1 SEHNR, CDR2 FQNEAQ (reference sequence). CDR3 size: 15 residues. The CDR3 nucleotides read TGTGCCAGCAGCATCACAGGACAACCCTTGCAGCCCCAGCATTTT. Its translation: CASSITGQPLQPQHF.

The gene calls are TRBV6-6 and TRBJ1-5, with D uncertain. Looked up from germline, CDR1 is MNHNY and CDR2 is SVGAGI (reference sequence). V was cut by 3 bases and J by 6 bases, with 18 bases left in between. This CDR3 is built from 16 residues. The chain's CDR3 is CASSYDVGTWGQPQHF. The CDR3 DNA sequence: TGTGCCAGCAGTTATGATGTCGGAACGTGGGGTCAGCCCCAGCATTTT.